This T cell receptor (beta chain) was sequenced in a study of T cell responses to AZD1222 COVID-19 vaccine. TCRdb's copy holds only in-frame clones and misses some; the assay was immunoSEQ multiplex PCR. The sample carries around 47,000 clones, roughly 77% recorded once. Source: peripheral blood, taken 28 days after the second dose of the MenACWY control vaccine. This TCR was recovered from an adult who received the MenACWY meningococcal vaccine as a control.

CDR3 amino acids: CASSELAGGPETQYF. Here the CDR3 DNA reads TGTGCCAGCAGTGAACTAGCGGGGGGGCCAGAGACCCAGTACTTC. The chain is built from TRBV6-1 and TRBJ2-5, with 12 bases lining up with TRBD2. CDR1 MNHNS and CDR2 SASEGT come from the germline V gene. V lost 2 bases, J lost 4 bases, and 2 bases stayed unmatched. The CDR3 is made up of 15 amino acids.